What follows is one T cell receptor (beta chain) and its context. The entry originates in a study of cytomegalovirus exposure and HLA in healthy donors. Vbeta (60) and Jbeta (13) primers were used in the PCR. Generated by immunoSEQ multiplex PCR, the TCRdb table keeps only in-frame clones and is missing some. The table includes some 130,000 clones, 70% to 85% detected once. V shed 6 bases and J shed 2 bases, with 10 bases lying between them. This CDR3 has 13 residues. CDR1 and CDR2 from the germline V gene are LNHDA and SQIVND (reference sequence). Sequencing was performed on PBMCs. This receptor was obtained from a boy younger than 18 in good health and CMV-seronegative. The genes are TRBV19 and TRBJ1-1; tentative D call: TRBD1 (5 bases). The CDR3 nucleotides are TGTGCCAGTAGCCAGGGAATTAACACTGAAGCTTTCTTT. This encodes CASSQGINTEAFF. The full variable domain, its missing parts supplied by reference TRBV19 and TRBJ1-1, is DGGITQSPKYLFRKEGQNVTLSCEQNLNHDAMYWYRQDPGQGLRLIYYSQIVNDFQKGDIAEGYSVSREKKESFPLTVTSAQKNPTAFYLCASSQGINTEAFFGQGTRLTVV.